This T cell receptor beta chain was sequenced in a study of shared clonotypes between healthy human individuals. Overall study: Three CD4 naive, three CD4 memory, two CD8 naive and one CD8 memory plate were used per donor. Study-wide findings and caveats: The study generally estimated greater richness for naive than memory subsets. Represented diversity (both genetic and exposure-history) was limited by the small number of donors.

The protocol was immunoSEQ multiplex PCR, while the TCRdb copy is restricted to in-frame clones and leaves out a portion. The table lists a few million clones, 85% to 95% of them singletons, with around 0.15% in the top ten. The CDR3 covers 15 residues. The V end was cut by 4 bases, the J end by 0 bases, with 9 bases between. From germline, CDR1 is KGHSH and CDR2 LQKENI. The study drew all its donors from Caucasian adults living in Nashville, Tennessee. Concerning this clone itself: Its antigen is not known. Other DNA sequences in this sample translate to the same CDR3.

The TCR sequence derives from a man aged 18 to 35 in good health. Sequencing was carried out using naive CD4+ T cells sorted from blood. Subset in this sample: CD45RA+ positively selected. This chain joins TRBV18 and TRBJ1-4; TRBD1 might be the D (6 bases). The DNA of the CDR3 is TGTGCCAGCTCACTCCAGGGGTCAACTAATGAAAAACTGTTTTTT. Its translation: CASSLQGSTNEKLFF.